The 24 T cell receptor beta chains given below trace back to one sample, sequenced in a study of blood T cell repertoires in COVID-19. The repertoire was sequenced with immunoSEQ multiplex PCR; TCRdb's copy has only in-frame clones and lacks some. The table records about 260,000 clones, around 90% of them present only once. Sequencing was done on a sample of peripheral blood. The receptors shown here come from a woman between 45 and 60 years old who had recovered from COVID-19.

The chain couples TRBV7-8 to TRBJ1-1; D perhaps matches TRBD1 (5 bases). The CDR3 contains 16 residues. Germline V gives CDR1 SGHVS, CDR2 FQNEAQ. The germline V and J ends were trimmed by 3 bases and 1 base, with 15 bases remaining between them. In nucleotides, the CDR3 is TGTGCCAGCAGCTTCGCGGGGCATTACTCGAACACTGAAGCTTTCTTT. Translation: CASSFAGHYSNTEAFF.

This chain links TRBV11-2 with TRBJ2-7; D unresolved. CDR1 is SGHAT and CDR2 is FQNNGV in the germline V gene. V lost 5 bases and J lost 3, with 14 bases in between. The CDR3 sequence is 14 residues long. The CDR3 nucleotides read TGTGCCAGCAGCCTACATGGAGTAGACTACGAGCAGTACTTC. Residues: CASSLHGVDYEQYF.

The rearrangement joins TRBV7-2 to TRBJ2-2; 14 bases are shared with TRBD2. This CDR3 is built from 18 residues. The ends lost 5 bases at V and 6 bases at J; junction bases unmatched: 11. The germline CDR1 and CDR2 sequences are SGHTA and FQGNSA. DNA of the CDR3: TGTGCCAGCAGCCCCTGGACTAGCGGGAGGTATAGGGCCGGGGAGCTGTTTTTT. Its protein product is CASSPWTSGRYRAGELFF.

The genes are TRBV7-9 and TRBJ2-7; 12 nucleotides agree with TRBD2. The CDR3 covers 15 residues. The ends lost 3 bases at V and 7 bases at J; junction bases unmatched: 7. The germline gives CDR1 SEHNR, CDR2 FQNEAQ (reference sequence). CDR3 nucleotide sequence: TGTGCCAGCAGCTTTCCCGGCGGACTAGCGGGAGAGCAGTACTTC. This codes for CASSFPGGLAGEQYF.

The rearrangement links TRBV27 to TRBJ1-5; 10 bases align to TRBD1. This CDR3 is built from 14 residues. The germline CDR1 and CDR2 sequences are MNHEY and SMNVEV (reference sequence). V trimming: 6 bases; J trimming: 7 bases; junction bases outside the gene matches: 6. The CDR3 loop reads CASSTDRGRQPQHF. CDR3 DNA: TGTGCCAGCAGCACCGACAGGGGGCGACAGCCCCAGCATTTT.

This sequence joins TRBV27 and TRBJ2-3, with TRBD2 matching over 7 bases. The germline CDR1 and CDR2 sequences are MNHEY and SMNVEV (reference sequence). This CDR3 region has 14 residues. V trimming: 5 bases; J trimming: 6 bases; junction bases outside the gene matches: 8. The CDR3 DNA follows: TGTGCCAGCAGTCGGGGGGATTATGTGGATACGCAGTATTTT. Encoded protein: CASSRGDYVDTQYF.

This chain links TRBV14 with TRBJ1-1, with a tentative D call TRBD1 (5 bases). Germline values: CDR1 SGHDN, CDR2 FVKESK. With 4 bases removed from V and 0 bases from J, the gap between germline ends came to 12 bases. CDR3 length: 15 amino acids. CDR3 DNA: TGTGCCAGCAGCCGCAGGGCCATAATGAACACTGAAGCTTTCTTT. The encoded protein is CASSRRAIMNTEAFF.

The rearrangement links TRBV30 to TRBJ1-2; TRBD1 might be the D (5 bases). The CDR3 is 12 residues long. V was trimmed by 0 bases and J by 8 bases, leaving 10 bases between them. Germline lookup yields CDR1 GTSNPN and CDR2 SVGIG (reference sequence). CDR3 sequence (DNA): TGTGCCTGGAGTGTCACAGGAACGGGCTACACCTTC. It codes for CAWSVTGTGYTF.

The chain combines TRBV19 with TRBJ2-5; 8 bases are a match to TRBD1. Germline-derived CDR1 and CDR2 are LNHDA and SQIVND (reference sequence). CDR3 size: 14 residues. V dropped 5 bases and J dropped 4; count of bases not matched to a gene: 6. Here the CDR3 DNA reads TGTGCCAGTAGTTCAGGGGGCGGAGGAGAGACCCAGTACTTC. Its protein product is CASSSGGGGETQYF. Together with reference TRBV19 and TRBJ2-5, the CDR3 gives the full variable domain: DGGITQSPKYLFRKEGQNVTLSCEQNLNHDAMYWYRQDPGQGLRLIYYSQIVNDFQKGDIAEGYSVSREKKESFPLTVTSAQKNPTAFYLCASSSGGGGETQYFGPGTRLLVL.

Concerning this clone itself: The same CDR3 also results from other DNA sequences found in this sample. The gene calls are TRBV7-2 and TRBJ1-4; TRBD1 might be the D (6 bases). V lost 1 base and J lost 7, with 13 bases in between. Germline values: CDR1 SGHTA, CDR2 FQGNSA. The CDR3 is made up of 15 amino acids. The CDR3 sequence: CASSLDGRGSEKLFF. In nucleotides, the CDR3 is TGTGCCAGCAGCTTAGACGGCAGGGGAAGTGAAAAACTGTTTTTT.

V gene TRBV6-5 combines with J gene TRBJ1-1; tentative D call: TRBD1 (6 bases). Germline CDR1 MNHEY, CDR2 SVGAGI. Trimming removed 5 bases at V and 4 bases at J, with 11 bases between. The length of the CDR3 is 13 residues. CDR3 sequence reads: CASSSTGSTEAFF. The CDR3 DNA sequence: TGTGCCAGCAGTAGCACAGGGAGCACTGAAGCTTTCTTT.

V and J are TRBV7-2 and TRBJ1-1, with 9 positions matching TRBD1. Trimming removed 6 bases from V and 4 bases from J; junction bases left unmatched: 9. The CDR3 extends over 15 amino acids. Germline V CDR1 and CDR2: SGHTA, FQGNSA. The CDR3 sequence: CASRTTGGLGTEAFF. In nucleotides, the CDR3 is TGTGCCAGCAGGACGACAGGGGGATTGGGCACTGAAGCTTTCTTT.

The chain is built from TRBV9 and TRBJ1-2, with D perhaps TRBD1 (5 bases). Germline CDR1 is SGDLS and CDR2 is YYNGEE. V was trimmed by 1 base and J by 4 bases, leaving 11 bases between them. The CDR3 runs 14 residues. The CDR3 here is CASSVTGGTYGYTF. The CDR3 DNA reads TGTGCCAGCAGCGTAACGGGGGGGACCTATGGCTACACCTTC. The full variable domain, in which reference TRBV9 and TRBJ1-2 provide the parts outside the CDR3, is DSGVTQTPKHLITATGQRVTLRCSPRSGDLSVYWYQQSLDQGLQFLIQYYNGEERAKGNILERFSAQQFPDLHSELNLSSLELGDSALYFCASSVTGGTYGYTFGSGTRLTVV.

The V gene is TRBV5-4, the J gene TRBJ2-6, with 12 bases aligning to TRBD1. The length of the CDR3 is 17 residues. V trimming: 3 bases; J trimming: 2 bases; junction bases outside the gene matches: 3. The germline gives CDR1 SGHNT, CDR2 YYREEE (reference sequence). The CDR3 DNA sequence: TGTGCCAGCAGCTCCGGGACAGGGGGCCCTGGGGCCAACGTCCTGACTTTC. This sequence encodes CASSSGTGGPGANVLTF.

Worth noting for this clone: Other DNA sequences in this sample translate to the same CDR3. This rearrangement joins TRBV12-3 or TRBV12-4 to TRBJ1-1; D not certain. With 1 base removed from V and 1 base from J, the gap between germline ends came to 4 bases. This CDR3 spans 13 amino acids. CDR3 sequence: CASSLGQNTEAFF. The CDR3 DNA reads TGTGCCAGCAGTTTAGGACAGAACACTGAAGCTTTCTTT.

The J gene is TRBJ2-3, the V gene TRBV5-1, with TRBD1 identical over 7 bases. Germline CDR1 is SGHRS and CDR2 is YFSETQ. CDR3 size: 16 residues. Trimming cost V 4 bases and J 2 bases; bases outside gene matches: 10. DNA for the CDR3: TGCGCCAGCAGCCTAATCAAGACAGGGACCACAGATACGCAGTATTTT. Amino acids: CASSLIKTGTTDTQYF.

The V gene is TRBV28, the J gene TRBJ1-6; D may be TRBD1 (6 bases). The CDR3 consists of 15 residues. Between the trimmed V and J ends, which lost 9 bases and 0 bases, there was a span of 12 bases. Germline values: CDR1 MDHEN, CDR2 SYDVKM. CDR3 DNA sequence: TGTGCCAGTGGGGGGGGCCGCTCCTATAATTCACCCCTCCACTTT. This encodes CASGGGRSYNSPLHF.

This CDR3 is CTSSQGSLAGGPLDTQYF. For the CDR3, the DNA is TGCACCAGCAGCCAAGGCTCGCTAGCGGGGGGACCCTTGGATACGCAGTATTTT. The chain joins TRBV1 to TRBJ2-3; the listed D gene, TRBD2, was not tested against the DNA. TRBV1 is described as a pseudogene. The CDR3 has 18 amino acids.

The V and J genes are TRBV2 and TRBJ2-2, with 12 positions matching TRBD2. The CDR3 totals 14 residues. The germline V gene encodes CDR1 SNHLY and CDR2 FYNNEI. With V trimmed by 7 bases and J by 7 bases, 4 bases remained unmatched. For the CDR3, the DNA is TGTGCCAGCAAGACTAGCGGGGGTATCGGGGAGCTGTTTTTT. Amino acid sequence: CASKTSGGIGELFF.

V gene TRBV14 combines with J gene TRBJ1-3; 8 nucleotides match TRBD1. CDR3 length equals 15 residues. Per the germline V gene, CDR1 is SGHDN and CDR2 is FVKESK. Trimming at V came to 8 bases and at J to 2 bases, leaving 8 bases not matched to a gene. CDR3 protein: CASAMGRGPGNTIYF. The DNA of the CDR3 is TGTGCCAGCGCGATGGGCAGGGGGCCTGGAAACACCATATATTTT.

This clone was seen a few times. The chain combines TRBV24-1 with TRBJ1-6; the D is unclear. The germline gives CDR1 KGHDR, CDR2 SFDVKD. The CDR3 is 10 residues long. Trimming stripped 6 bases from V and 10 bases from J, with 3 bases between. In DNA, the CDR3 is TGTGCCACCAGTTCATCACCCCTCCACTTT. Amino acids: CATSSSPLHF.

V is TRBV30 and J is TRBJ2-2; 15 nucleotides agree with TRBD2. The V gene's germline CDR1 is GTSNPN and CDR2 SVGIG (reference sequence). This CDR3 spans 19 amino acids. V trimming: 0 bases; J trimming: 3 bases; junction bases outside the gene matches: 8. This CDR3 reads CAWSVLRTSGGAYTGELFF. The DNA of the CDR3 is TGTGCCTGGAGTGTACTCCGGACTAGCGGGGGGGCTTACACCGGGGAGCTGTTTTTT.

The chain combines TRBV25-1 with TRBJ2-7; D may be TRBD1 (7 bases). V lost 8 bases to trimming and J lost 0 bases, with 14 bases between them. Germline V CDR1 and CDR2: MGHDK, SYGVNS. The CDR3 is 14 residues long. In DNA, the CDR3 is TGTGCCAGCCATGGAGGGGGCCGCTCCTACGAGCAGTACTTC. Its translation is CASHGGGRSYEQYF.

The V and J genes are TRBV14 and TRBJ2-7, with D possibly matching TRBD2 (6 bases). Trimming shortened V by 4 bases and J by 5 bases, and 12 bases separated the two germline ends. Germline lookup yields CDR1 SGHDN and CDR2 FVKESK. The CDR3 covers 13 residues. The CDR3 loop reads CASSPRLDHEQYF. CDR3 DNA: TGTGCCAGCAGCCCCCGACTAGACCACGAGCAGTACTTC.